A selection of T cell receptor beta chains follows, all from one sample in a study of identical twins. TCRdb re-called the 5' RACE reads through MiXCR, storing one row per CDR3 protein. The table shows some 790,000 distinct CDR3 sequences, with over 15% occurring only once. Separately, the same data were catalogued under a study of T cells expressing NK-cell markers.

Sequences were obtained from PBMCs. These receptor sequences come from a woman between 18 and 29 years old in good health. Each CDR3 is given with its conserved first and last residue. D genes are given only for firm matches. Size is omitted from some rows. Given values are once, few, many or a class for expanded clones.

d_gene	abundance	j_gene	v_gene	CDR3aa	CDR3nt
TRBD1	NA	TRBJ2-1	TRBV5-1	CASSAYRGDNEQFF	TGCGCCAGCAGCGCTTACAGGGGCGACAATGAGCAGTTCTTC
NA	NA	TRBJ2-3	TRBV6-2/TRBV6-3	CASSFPTDTQYF	TGTGCCAGCAGTTTTCCGACAGATACGCAGTATTTT
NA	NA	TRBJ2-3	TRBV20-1	CSARAASPSTDTQYF	TGCAGTGCTAGGGCGGCTAGCCCTAGCACAGATACGCAGTATTTT
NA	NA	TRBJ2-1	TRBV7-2	CASSSQRNEQFF	TGTGCCAGCAGCTCCCAAAGAAATGAGCAGTTCTTC
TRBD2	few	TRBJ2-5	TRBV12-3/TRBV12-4	CASTLAGGGETQYF	TGTGCCAGCACCCTAGCGGGGGGCGGAGAGACCCAGTACTTC
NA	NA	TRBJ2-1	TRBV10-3	CAISPTENGAPFF	TGTGCCATCAGTCCGACGGAAAATGGAGCTCCGTTCTTC
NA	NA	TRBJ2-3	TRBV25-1	CASSDPAGTDTQYF	TGTGCCAGCAGTGATCCGGCGGGGACAGATACGCAGTATTTT
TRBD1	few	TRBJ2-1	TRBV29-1	CSVEGQQGAEQFF	TGCAGCGTCGAGGGGCAACAGGGGGCGGAGCAGTTCTTC
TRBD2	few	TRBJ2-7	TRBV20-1	CSARGAGWGEQYF	TGCAGTGCTAGGGGAGCGGGGTGGGGCGAGCAGTACTTC
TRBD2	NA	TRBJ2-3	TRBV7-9	CASSITSGTDTQYF	TGTGCCAGCAGCATCACTAGCGGGACAGATACGCAGTATTTT
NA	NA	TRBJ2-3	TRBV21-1	CASSKVGGSTDTQYF	TGTGCCAGCAGCAAAGTTGGGGGAAGCACAGATACGCAGTATTTT
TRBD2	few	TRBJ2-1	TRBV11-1	CASSLPFTSGRAANEQFF	TGTGCCAGCAGCTTACCTTTCACTAGCGGGAGGGCCGCGAATGAGCAGTTCTTC
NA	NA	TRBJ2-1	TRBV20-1	CSARDLRGGRYNEQFF	TGCAGTGCTAGAGATCTAAGGGGGGGCCGGTACAATGAGCAGTTCTTC
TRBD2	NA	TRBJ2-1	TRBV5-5	CASSPGSSGGAREQFF	TGTGCCAGCAGTCCTGGCTCCAGCGGGGGGGCCAGGGAGCAGTTCTTC
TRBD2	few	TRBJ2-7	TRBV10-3	CATRTSEVYEQYF	TGTGCCACCAGGACTAGCGAAGTCTACGAGCAGTACTTC
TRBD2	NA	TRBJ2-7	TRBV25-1	CASSVAGGPNEQYF	TGTGCCAGCAGTGTAGCGGGAGGGCCTAACGAGCAGTACTTC
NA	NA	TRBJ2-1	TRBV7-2	CASSASGSYNEQFF	TGTGCCAGCAGCGCAAGCGGCTCCTACAATGAGCAGTTCTTC
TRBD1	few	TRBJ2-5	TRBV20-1	CSARGNRGYGGTQYF	TGCAGTGCTAGAGGGAACAGGGGCTATGGTGGGACCCAGTACTTC
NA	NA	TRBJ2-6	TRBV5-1	CASRMLGSGANVLTF	TGCGCCAGCAGAATGTTAGGCTCTGGGGCCAACGTCCTGACTTTC
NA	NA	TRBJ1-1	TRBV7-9	CASSSKSVQMNTEAFF	TGTGCCAGCAGCTCCAAAAGCGTCCAGATGAACACTGAAGCTTTCTTT
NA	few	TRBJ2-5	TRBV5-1	CASSLDRSGETQYF	TGCGCCAGCAGCCTCGACAGGTCCGGAGAGACCCAGTACTTC
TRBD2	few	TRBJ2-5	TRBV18	CASSPPAGERETQYF	TGTGCCAGCTCACCACCTGCGGGGGAGCGGGAGACCCAGTACTTC
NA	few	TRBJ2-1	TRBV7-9	CASSGEGQNF	TGTGCCAGCAGCGGCGAAGGGCAGAACTTC
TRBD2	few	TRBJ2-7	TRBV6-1	CASSRLAGETYEQYF	TGTGCCAGCAGTCGACTAGCGGGGGAGACCTACGAGCAGTACTTC
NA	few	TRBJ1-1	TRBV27	CASIRAQGAHTEAFF	TGTGCCAGCATTCGGGCCCAAGGGGCCCACACTGAAGCTTTCTTT